This passage covers 24 T cell receptor beta chains from one sample sequenced in a study of vaccination effects on CD4 cells after COVID-19. Their antigens are not known. Measured with immunoSEQ multiplex PCR; TCRdb has only the in-frame clones, and not every one. The top ten hold approximately 20% of the sample, which has 50,000 to 75,000 clones, under 85% seen once. Isolation of CD4+ T cells took place after 10 days of culture. This specimen was CD4+ T cells from PBMCs cultured without peptide, taken before COVID-19 vaccination. The receptors were sampled from a human donor who had a prior SARS-CoV-2 infection.

This clone appeared a few times. The chain carries TRBV5-5 and TRBJ1-1, with a tentative D call TRBD1 (5 bases). The CDR3 totals 13 residues. Germline V gene lookup returns CDR1 SGHKS and CDR2 YYEKEE (reference sequence). The germline V and J ends were trimmed by 4 bases and 8 bases, with 15 bases remaining between them. CDR3 sequence: CASSPNPGGEAFF. The CDR3 DNA reads TGTGCCAGCAGCCCCAACCCCGGGGGAGAAGCTTTCTTT.

This chain connects TRBV19 to TRBJ1-1; possible D gene TRBD1, 6 bases. The CDR3 has 16 amino acids. CDR1 is LNHDA, CDR2 SQIVND, per germline (reference sequence). Trimming cost V 1 base and J 4 bases, with 16 bases left between them. The CDR3 sequence: CASSIGATGRGTEAFF. The CDR3 coding sequence is TGTGCCAGTAGTATAGGGGCCACAGGGCGCGGCACTGAAGCTTTCTTT.

The J gene is TRBJ2-5, the V gene TRBV15; unclear D gene. Germline assignment: CDR1 LNHNV and CDR2 YYDKDF (reference sequence). V shed 1 base and J shed 2 bases, with 2 bases lying between them. CDR3 length: 12 residues. CDR3 loop: CATSRGQETQYF. In nucleotides, the CDR3 is TGTGCCACCAGCAGAGGTCAAGAGACCCAGTACTTC.

The chain carries TRBV9 and TRBJ2-7; D possibly corresponds to TRBD1 (6 bases). The CDR3 is made up of 16 amino acids. The V end was cut by 0 bases, the J end by 2 bases, with 15 bases between. Germline CDR1 reads SGDLS; CDR2 reads YYNGEE. CDR3 protein: CASSVEVAQGTYEQYF. Written as DNA, the CDR3 is TGTGCCAGCAGCGTAGAGGTTGCACAGGGTACCTACGAGCAGTACTTC.

The chain joins TRBV7-9 to TRBJ2-7, with TRBD2 matching 7 bases. CDR3 length: 17 residues. Germline V gene sequence: CDR1 SEHNR, CDR2 FQNEAQ (reference sequence). V gave up 5 bases and J gave up 0 bases; unmatched junction bases: 13. The CDR3 loop is CASSPAPPLASSYEQYF. In DNA, the CDR3 is TGTGCCAGCAGCCCAGCCCCCCCACTAGCGAGCTCCTACGAGCAGTACTTC.

The chain recombines TRBV6-6 with TRBJ2-3, with TRBD1 identical over 11 bases. Germline V gives CDR1 MNHNY, CDR2 SVGAGI (reference sequence). V was pared by 6 bases and J by 4 bases, with 6 bases of the junction left unmatched. CDR3 length: 15 amino acids. CDR3 sequence reads: CASSEGQGVADTQYF. The CDR3, as DNA: TGTGCCAGCAGCGAGGGACAGGGGGTGGCAGATACGCAGTATTTT.

The V call is TRBV27, the J call TRBJ2-5, with TRBD2 matching 12 bases. Trimming at V came to 2 bases and at J to 5 bases, leaving 12 bases not matched to a gene. Per the germline V gene, CDR1 is MNHEY and CDR2 is SMNVEV (reference sequence). This CDR3 spans 18 amino acids. CDR3 sequence reads: CASSLGGSGLAGLETQYF. The CDR3 nucleotides read TGTGCCAGCAGTTTAGGGGGTTCAGGACTAGCGGGGCTTGAGACCCAGTACTTC.

The rearrangement links TRBV6-5 to TRBJ1-5, with D perhaps matching TRBD1 (5 bases). V was pared by 7 bases and J by 6 bases, with 13 bases between. This CDR3 contains 13 residues. Germline V lookup: CDR1 MNHEY, CDR2 SVGAGI. The CDR3 is CASTEGGVQPQHF. The CDR3 nucleotides are TGTGCCAGCACCGAGGGAGGGGTTCAGCCCCAGCATTTT.

This clone was picked up a small number of times. V is TRBV6-6 and J is TRBJ1-1, with D possibly being TRBD1 (6 bases). This CDR3 comprises 15 residues. The ends were cut back, 8 bases at V and 1 base at J, with 17 bases in the middle. CDR1 and CDR2 (germline): MNHNY, SVGAGI (reference sequence). Here the CDR3 reads CASVGHQTGNTEAFF. The CDR3, as DNA: TGTGCCAGCGTAGGCCACCAGACAGGGAACACTGAAGCTTTCTTT.

The V gene is TRBV5-4, the J gene TRBJ1-4; D gene uncertain. This CDR3 is 13 amino acids long. V gave up 5 bases and J gave up 8 bases, with 13 bases separating them. Germline V gene data show CDR1 as SGHNT and CDR2 as YYREEE (reference sequence). CDR3 amino acids: CASSTEADEKLFF. CDR3 sequence (DNA): TGTGCCAGCAGTACGGAGGCAGACGAAAAACTGTTTTTT.

The chain combines TRBV10-3 with TRBJ2-1; 7 bases are a match to TRBD1. The CDR3 loop spans 13 amino acids. J was trimmed by 4 bases and V by 7 bases; bases with no gene match: 4. Germline CDR1 reads ENHRY; CDR2 reads SYGVKD. The CDR3 sequence is CAITQTGYNEQFF. CDR3 coding DNA: TGTGCCATCACCCAGACAGGGTACAATGAGCAGTTCTTC.

The gene calls are TRBV15 and TRBJ1-1; no clear D gene. The CDR3 length is 16 residues. Germline V gene lookup returns CDR1 LNHNV and CDR2 YYDKDF (reference sequence). V lost 3 bases to trimming and J lost 4 bases, with 18 bases between them. CDR3 sequence reads: CATSSEIGLPVTEAFF. The CDR3 DNA is TGTGCCACCAGCAGTGAAATAGGGTTACCGGTCACTGAAGCTTTCTTT.

V gene TRBV27 combines with J gene TRBJ2-4; 11 bases line up with TRBD1. In germline, CDR1 is MNHEY, CDR2 SMNVEV (reference sequence). The CDR3 runs 19 residues. The V and J ends lost 6 bases and 0 bases, in that order; junction bases with no gene match: 13. The CDR3 is CASSPPRTGGYGAKNIQYF. In nucleotides, the CDR3 is TGTGCCAGCAGCCCACCACGGACAGGGGGCTATGGAGCCAAAAACATTCAGTACTTC.

The chain links TRBV5-1 to TRBJ2-5, with TRBD2 matching 10 bases. Germline lookup yields CDR1 SGHRS and CDR2 YFSETQ. The trim removed 0 bases at V and 3 bases at J, leaving 8 bases unmatched. CDR3 size: 17 residues. The CDR3 bases are TGCGCCAGCAGCTTGGTTTTTAGCGGGAGGACGAAAGAGACCCAGTACTTC. Residues: CASSLVFSGRTKETQYF.

The V call is TRBV5-5, the J call TRBJ1-2, with 9 bases that match TRBD1. V shed 2 bases, J shed 4 bases, and the junction held 3 bases outside the gene matches. From germline, CDR1 is SGHKS and CDR2 YYEKEE (reference sequence). This CDR3 has 14 residues. In DNA form, the CDR3 reads TGTGCCAGCAGCTTAGGACAGGGGATCTATGGCTACACCTTC. Protein: CASSLGQGIYGYTF. Combining the CDR3 with reference TRBV5-5 and TRBJ1-2 gives the whole variable domain DAGVTQSPTHLIKTRGQQVTLRCSPISGHKSVSWYQQVLGQGPQFIFQYYEKEERGRGNFPDRFSARQFPNYSSELNVNALLLGDSALYLCASSLGQGIYGYTFGSGTRLTVV.

This sequence joins TRBV30 and TRBJ1-6; no definite D call. V lost 0 bases and J lost 4, with 10 bases in between. Germline CDR1 is GTSNPN and CDR2 is SVGIG (reference sequence). The CDR3 totals 15 residues. CDR3 sequence: CAWSVMTLYNSPLHF. CDR3 in DNA: TGTGCCTGGAGTGTAATGACACTGTATAATTCACCCCTCCACTTT.

The chain employs TRBV7-9 and TRBJ1-4, with D possibly TRBD1 on 6 matching bases. The germline gives CDR1 SEHNR, CDR2 FQNEAQ (reference sequence). This CDR3 has 14 amino acids. The V end lost 5 bases, the J end lost 3 bases, and 10 bases lay between the germline ends. Written as DNA, the CDR3 is TGTGCCAGCAGCAACAGGGTGGCTAATGAAAAACTGTTTTTT. Amino acids: CASSNRVANEKLFF.

This clone was seen a single time. The rearrangement joins TRBV6-1 to TRBJ2-7, with a weak D call TRBD1 (5 bases). The CDR3 contains 15 residues. Germline CDR1 MNHNS, CDR2 SASEGT. V dropped 2 bases and J dropped 7 bases, with 18 bases sitting between them. The CDR3 DNA is TGTGCCAGCAGTGAATTTGCAGGGCTTATAGAGGAGCAGTACTTC. Translation: CASSEFAGLIEEQYF.

This clone has only a few counts. The genes are TRBV14 and TRBJ2-1; no firm D call. Between the trimmed V and J ends, which lost 1 base and 0 bases, there was a span of 13 bases. The germline gives CDR1 SGHDN, CDR2 FVKESK. There are 17 residues in the CDR3. CDR3 in amino acids: CASSQVRAASSYNEQFF. DNA for the CDR3: TGTGCCAGCAGCCAAGTACGGGCAGCGAGCTCCTACAATGAGCAGTTCTTC. Supplemented by reference TRBV14 and TRBJ2-1, the full variable domain reads EAGVTQFPSHSVIEKGQTVTLRCDPISGHDNLYWYRRVMGKEIKFLLHFVKESKQDESGMPNNRFLAERTGGTYSTLKVQPAELEDSGVYFCASSQVRAASSYNEQFFGPGTRLTVL.

Only a few counts were recorded for this clone. This chain links TRBV7-2 with TRBJ2-3; D unclear. V gave up 0 bases and J gave up 4 bases, with 2 bases separating them. From germline, CDR1 is SGHTA and CDR2 FQGNSA. The CDR3 has 12 amino acids. The CDR3: CASSLAADTQYF. The CDR3 coding sequence is TGTGCCAGCAGCTTAGCCGCAGATACGCAGTATTTT.

The rearrangement joins TRBV21-1 to TRBJ2-4; the table assigns TRBD2, which was not confirmed against the DNA. TRBV21-1 is assigned pseudogene status. This CDR3 has 15 residues. Written as DNA, the CDR3 is TGTGCCAGCAGCAAAACGCCGGAGGGGAAAAACATTCAGTACTTC. This encodes CASSKTPEGKNIQYF.

The chain uses TRBV2 and TRBJ2-5; 11 bases are shared with TRBD1. The junction had 15 bases not matched to a gene; V was cut back by 4 bases and J by 5 bases. CDR1 and CDR2 from the germline V gene are SNHLY and FYNNEI. CDR3 length: 18 residues. The CDR3 DNA is TGTGCCAGCAGTGGGAGGCGAGGGACAGGGGGAGCGTGGGAGACCCAGTACTTC. Its protein is CASSGRRGTGGAWETQYF. The complete variable domain, with remaining parts taken from reference TRBV2 and TRBJ2-5, reads EPEVTQTPSHQVTQMGQEVILRCVPISNHLYFYWYRQILGQKVEFLVSFYNNEISEKSEIFDDQFSVERPDGSNFTLKIRSTKLEDSAMYFCASSGRRGTGGAWETQYFGPGTRLLVL.

The V and J genes are TRBV11-3 and TRBJ2-2; D is perhaps TRBD2 (5 bases). This CDR3 has 11 amino acids. V was pared by 7 bases and J by 7 bases, with 7 bases between. Germline V gene sequence: CDR1 SGHNT, CDR2 YENEEA. The DNA of the CDR3 is TGTGCCAGCACTGGGAGCGGGGAGCTGTTTTTT. Its protein product is CASTGSGELFF. Full variable domain (outside the CDR3, taken from reference TRBV11-3 and TRBJ2-2): EAGVVQSPRYKIIEKKQPVAFWCNPISGHNTLYWYLQNLGQGPELLIRYENEEAVDDSQLPKDRFSAERLKGVDSTLKIQPAELGDSAVYLCASTGSGELFFGEGSRLTVL.

The CDR3 sequence: CASSPQGPLKAAEQFF. CDR3 DNA: TGTGCCAGCAGCCCACAAGGCCCGCTAAAGGCGGCCGAGCAGTTCTTC. The chain uses TRBV9 and TRBJ2-1; D is ambiguous. Trimming removed 4 bases at V and 10 bases at J, with 24 bases between. CDR1 and CDR2 from the germline V gene are SGDLS and YYNGEE. The CDR3 spans 16 residues.